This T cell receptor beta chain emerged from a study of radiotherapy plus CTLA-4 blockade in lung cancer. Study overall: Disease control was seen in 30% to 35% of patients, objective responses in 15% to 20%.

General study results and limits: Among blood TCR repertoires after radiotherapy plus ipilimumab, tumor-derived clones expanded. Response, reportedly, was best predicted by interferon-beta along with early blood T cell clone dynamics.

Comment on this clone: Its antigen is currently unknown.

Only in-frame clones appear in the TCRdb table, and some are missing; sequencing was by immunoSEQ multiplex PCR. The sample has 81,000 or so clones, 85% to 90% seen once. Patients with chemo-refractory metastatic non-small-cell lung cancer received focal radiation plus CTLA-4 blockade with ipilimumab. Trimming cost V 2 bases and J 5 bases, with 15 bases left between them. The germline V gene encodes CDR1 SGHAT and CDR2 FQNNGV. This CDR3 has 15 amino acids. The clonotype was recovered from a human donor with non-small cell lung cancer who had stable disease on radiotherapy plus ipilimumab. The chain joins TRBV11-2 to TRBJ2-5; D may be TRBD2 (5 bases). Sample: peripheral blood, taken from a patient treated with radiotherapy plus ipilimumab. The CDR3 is CASSLSLAVMETQYF. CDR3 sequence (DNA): TGTGCCAGCAGCTTAAGCCTAGCTGTTATGGAGACCCAGTACTTC.